Listed below are T cell receptor beta chains from one sample, sequenced in a study of OX40 agonist ivuxolimab in advanced cancers. Profiling relied on immunoSEQ multiplex PCR, and the TCRdb table lists in-frame clones only, not all of them. The data show about 61,000 clones, approximately 77% seen once. The material sequenced was CD4+ or CD8+ T cells sorted from blood, taken in a trial of the OX40 agonist ivuxolimab. Receptor source: an adult with an advanced solid tumor such as melanoma, head and neck, liver or kidney cancer. Each CDR3 is given with its conserved first and last residue. Fields, in order: V gene, D gene, clone size, J gene, CDR3 DNA, CDR3 protein. The D gene is left open where the match is weak. For some rows the clone size is stated as once, few or many, or as a class when expanded; others skip it.

TRBV11-2	TRBD1	NA	TRBJ2-3	TGTGCCAGCAGCACCGTAAGACAGGGCTCGTTTCAGTATTTT	CASSTVRQGSFQYF
TRBV11-1	TRBD1	NA	TRBJ1-3	TGTGCCAGCAGCAGGGACAGCTCTGGAAACACCATATATTTT	CASSRDSSGNTIYF
TRBV11-3	NA	NA	TRBJ2-2	TGTGCCAGCAGCTCTCCGACCTATCTTGGGGGGGAGCTGTTTTTT	CASSSPTYLGGELFF
TRBV7-9	NA	once	TRBJ1-2	TGTGCCAGCAGCTCAGGGACCTATGGCTACACCTTC	CASSSGTYGYTF
TRBV5-5	TRBD2	NA	TRBJ2-1	TGTGCCAGCACCAAAACTAGCGGGAGGTTTAATGAGCAGTTCTTC	CASTKTSGRFNEQFF
TRBV30	TRBD1	NA	TRBJ2-1	TGTGCCTGGGACCGGGACAGGTACAATGAGCAGTTCTTC	CAWDRDRYNEQFF
TRBV5-1	NA	NA	TRBJ1-4	TGCGCCAGCAGCCCGATGGGGGGCAAGGATGAAAAACTGTTTTTT	CASSPMGGKDEKLFF
TRBV12-2	NA	NA	TRBJ2-1	TGTGCAAGTCGCCTCTGGGTCGCCCTCTCCTACAATGAGCAGTTCTTC	CASRLWVALSYNEQFF
TRBV6-1	TRBD2	NA	TRBJ2-3	TGTGCCAGCAGTGAAACTAGCGGAGAGGGGGATACGCAGTATTTT	CASSETSGEGDTQYF
TRBV6-6	NA	once	TRBJ1-1	TGTGCCAGCAGTTACCCCCAGGACACTGAAGCTTTCTTT	CASSYPQDTEAFF
TRBV28	NA	NA	TRBJ1-5	TGTGCCAGCCTCGGGGGATATCAGCCCCAGCATTTT	CASLGGYQPQHF
TRBV11-2	TRBD2	NA	TRBJ2-5	TGTGCCAGCAGCCTACAAGGCGGGAGGGAAGAGACCCAGTACTTC	CASSLQGGREETQYF
TRBV9	NA	NA	TRBJ2-7	TGTGCCAGCAGCGTAGAAGGAACCCTCCGTGACGAGCAGTACTTC	CASSVEGTLRDEQYF
TRBV4-2	NA	NA	TRBJ2-5	TGTGCCAGCAGCCAAGGGACGGAACAAGAGACCCAGTACTTC	CASSQGTEQETQYF
TRBV5-6	NA	NA	TRBJ1-1	TGTGCCGGCAGCTTGGGGACATCGAACACTGAAGCTTTCTTT	CAGSLGTSNTEAFF
TRBV5-1	TRBD2	NA	TRBJ2-3	TGCGCCAGCAGTAAGCGGGAGGGCCTAGATACGCAGTATTTT	CASSKREGLDTQYF
TRBV5-1	TRBD2	NA	TRBJ2-7	TGCGCCAGCAGCATGATCGGGACTAGCGGCGACGAGCAGTACTTC	CASSMIGTSGDEQYF
TRBV5-1	NA	NA	TRBJ2-3	TGCGCCAGCAGCTTGGAGCCAGCCCCAGATACGCAGTATTTT	CASSLEPAPDTQYF
TRBV5-4	NA	NA	TRBJ2-5	TGTGCCAGCAGCTTAGGTCAAGAGACCCAGTACTTC	CASSLGQETQYF
TRBV6-5	NA	NA	TRBJ2-3	TGTGCCAGCAGTGGGGGAGATACGCAGTATTTT	CASSGGDTQYF
TRBV19	TRBD2	NA	TRBJ2-2	TGTGCCAGTAGTATGGGTAGCGGGAGCGCGAACACCGGGGAGCTGTTTTTT	CASSMGSGSANTGELFF
TRBV20-1	NA	NA	TRBJ2-1	TGCAGTGCTCAACTAGGCGATGAGCAGTTCTTC	CSAQLGDEQFF
TRBV5-1	NA	NA	TRBJ2-7	TGCGCCAGCAGCTTAGCCAGTACCTACGAGCAGTACTTC	CASSLASTYEQYF
TRBV27	TRBD2	NA	TRBJ2-7	TGTGCCAGCAGTTTTGTAGCGGGAGGTCAAGAGCAGTACTTC	CASSFVAGGQEQYF
TRBV11-2	NA	NA	TRBJ2-3	TGTGCCAGCAGCTTAATGGTAAACACAGATACGCAGTATTTT	CASSLMVNTDTQYF
TRBV11-1	TRBD2	NA	TRBJ2-3	TGTGCCAGCAGCTTCTCCTTAGCGGGGGGGTTGACAGATACGCAGTATTTT	CASSFSLAGGLTDTQYF
TRBV6-4	NA	NA	TRBJ2-2	TGTGCCAGCAGACCCGAAACAGGTTCCGGGGAGCTGTTTTTT	CASRPETGSGELFF
TRBV28	NA	few	TRBJ2-6	TGTGCCAGCAGTCTTAGGTGGGAAACGGGATCTGGGGCCAACGTCCTGACTTTC	CASSLRWETGSGANVLTF
TRBV19	NA	NA	TRBJ1-1	TGTGCCAGTAGTATCGCCAGGGATGGGACTGAAGCTTTCTTT	CASSIARDGTEAFF
TRBV30	NA	NA	TRBJ1-2	TGTGCCTGGACAGCCAGGGGTATAGGACGATATGGCTACACCTTC	CAWTARGIGRYGYTF
TRBV2	NA	NA	TRBJ2-5	TGTGCCAGCAGTGACCAAGAGACCCAGTACTTC	CASSDQETQYF
TRBV25-1	TRBD2	NA	TRBJ2-7	TGTGCCAGCAGTGCTAGCGGGTCCTCCTACGAGCAGTACTTC	CASSASGSSYEQYF
TRBV10-1	NA	NA	TRBJ2-1	TGCGCCAGCAGTGACCCCGAACGGGACGCCTACAATGAGCAGTTCTTC	CASSDPERDAYNEQFF
TRBV6-6	NA	NA	TRBJ1-1	TGTGCCAGCAAGGACAGTTCGAACACTGAAGCTTTCTTT	CASKDSSNTEAFF
TRBV15	TRBD2	NA	TRBJ2-5	TGTGCCACCAGCAGTACTAGCGGGAGGGGTGGTGAGACCCAGTACTTC	CATSSTSGRGGETQYF
TRBV2	NA	NA	TRBJ2-5	TGTGCCAGCACTTCTGGAGAGACCCAGTACTTC	CASTSGETQYF
TRBV7-8	NA	NA	TRBJ2-7	TGTGCCAGCAGCTTAGGAAGGGGGACCTACGAGCAGTACTTC	CASSLGRGTYEQYF